The 18 T cell receptor beta chains in this list originate from one sample, sequenced in a study of spatial heterogeneity in lung cancer. Study-wide results and caveats: Expanded intratumoral alpha and beta TCR counts tracked tumor mutation counts.

A single record per CDR3 protein comes from TCRdb applying MiXCR to the 5' RACE reads. The data show about 5,200 distinct CDR3 sequences, with roughly 3.9% seen just once and about 25% held by the top ten. Described time point: sample taken at primary tumor resection. These receptors are not linked to any known antigen. This sample comprised lung tumor tissue, obtained at surgery. The receptors shown here come from a female donor with early-stage non-small cell lung cancer.

In its sample, this clonotype was seen many times. A read error is possible here, since a much larger clone lies one base away. The rearrangement uses TRBV29-1 and TRBJ2-6; possibly TRBD1 for D (5 bases). This CDR3 has 14 residues. CDR1 is SQVTM and CDR2 is ANQGSEA in the germline V gene. The CDR3 protein is CSVMLISGANVLNF. The CDR3 coding sequence is TGCAGCGTTATGCTGATCTCTGGGGCCAACGTCCTGAATTTC. Full variable domain (remainder filled in from reference TRBV29-1 and TRBJ2-6): SAVISQKPSRDICQRGTSLTIQCQVDSQVTMMFWYRQQPGQSLTLIATANQGSEATYESGFVIDKFPISRPNLTFSTLTVSNMSPEDSSIYLCSVMLISGANVLNFGAGSRLTVL.

There are many counts of this clonotype. This chain uses TRBV7-2 with TRBJ1-1; D gene ambiguous. With 5 bases removed from V and 3 bases from J, the gap between germline ends came to 10 bases. The CDR3 totals 13 residues. Germline CDR1 SGHTA, CDR2 FQGNSA. For the CDR3, the DNA is TGTGCCAGCAGCATTCTGAGCTACACTGAAGCTTTCTTT. It specifies CASSILSYTEAFF.

This clonotype has ten or more counts. The chain links TRBV12-3 or TRBV12-4 to TRBJ2-7, with TRBD2 identical over 9 bases. Germline trimming cut 1 base from V and 6 bases from J; bases unmatched to any gene: 4. The CDR3 has 14 amino acids. The CDR3 bases are TGTGCCAGCAGTTTAGTTGCGGGAGGGAGCGAGCAGTACTTC. It specifies CASSLVAGGSEQYF.

To note about this clonotype: A clone one base away is much larger, so this may be a read error. The rearrangement links TRBV5-1 to TRBJ2-1, with D uncertain. V lost 4 bases and J lost 5, with 13 bases in between. CDR1 SGHRS and CDR2 YFSETQ come from the germline V gene. The CDR3 is made up of 14 amino acids. Written as DNA, the CDR3 is TGCGCCAGCAGCAACGCTTTCGGAGACAATGAGCAGTTCTTC. Its translation: CASSNAFGDNEQFF.

The sample holds many counts of this clonotype. Here the CDR3 DNA reads TGTGCCAGCAGCTTAGCGCGAGGAACTGGGGAGCTGTTTTTT. Its protein product is CASSLARGTGELFF. The chain employs TRBV11-1 and TRBJ2-2; no definite D call. The germline V and J ends were trimmed by 0 bases and 8 bases, with 10 bases remaining between them. The CDR3 length is 14 residues. Germline CDR1 and CDR2: SGHAT and FQDESV (reference sequence). Combining the CDR3 with reference TRBV11-1 and TRBJ2-2 gives the whole variable domain EAEVAQSPRYKITEKSQAVAFWCDPISGHATLYWYRQILGQGPELLVQFQDESVVDDSQLPKDRFSAERLKGVDSTLKIQPAELGDSAMYLCASSLARGTGELFFGEGSRLTVL.

This clonotype was seen repeatedly, ten times or more. The rearrangement joins TRBV14 to TRBJ2-6, with TRBD1 matching over 7 bases. CDR3 length: 15 amino acids. CDR1 and CDR2 from the germline V gene are SGHDN and FVKESK. The V gene end was trimmed by 4 bases and the J gene end by 2 bases; junction bases not matched to a gene: 2. CDR3 region: CASSPQGPGANVLTF. The CDR3, as DNA: TGTGCCAGCAGCCCACAGGGGCCTGGGGCCAACGTCCTGACTTTC.

This clonotype was counted many times. The genes are TRBV28 and TRBJ2-1; D perhaps matches TRBD1 (5 bases). V was pared by 6 bases and J by 6 bases, with 9 bases between. The CDR3 is 12 residues long. Germline V gene lookup returns CDR1 MDHEN and CDR2 SYDVKM. The CDR3 region has the DNA TGTGCCAGCAGCTGGACACCCAATGAGCAGTTCTTC. Protein sequence: CASSWTPNEQFF. The whole variable domain, filled in from reference TRBV28 and TRBJ2-1, reads DVKVTQSSRYLVKRTGEKVFLECVQDMDHENMFWYRQDPGLGLRLIYFSYDVKMKEKGDIPEGYSVSREKKERFSLILESASTNQTSMYLCASSWTPNEQFFGPGTRLTVL.

This clonotype was recorded many times. V gene TRBV4-1 combines with J gene TRBJ1-2, with 7 bases matching TRBD1. Trimming cost V 1 base and J 4 bases; bases outside gene matches: 9. Germline CDR1 MGHRA, CDR2 YSYEKL. This CDR3 has 16 residues. This CDR3 reads CASSQALQGQGYGYTF. As DNA, the CDR3 is TGCGCCAGCAGCCAAGCTTTACAGGGGCAGGGCTATGGCTACACCTTC.

This clonotype is classed as medium-sized. The chain links TRBV9 to TRBJ1-2; D unresolved. Germline CDR1 is SGDLS and CDR2 is YYNGEE. The V end was cut by 3 bases, the J end by 4 bases, with 4 bases between. The CDR3 is made up of 11 amino acids. CDR3 bases: TGTGCCAGCAGCGGGAGCTATGGCTACACCTTC. Encoded protein: CASSGSYGYTF.

By share, this clonotype ranks as medium-sized. J is TRBJ2-2 and V is TRBV3-1, with TRBD1 matching over 8 bases. Germline V gene lookup returns CDR1 LGHDT and CDR2 YNNKEL (reference sequence). This CDR3 contains 15 residues. The trim removed 4 bases at V and 3 bases at J, leaving 4 bases unmatched. The chain's CDR3 is CASSLPTGDTGELFF. The CDR3 DNA sequence: TGTGCCAGCAGCCTACCGACAGGGGACACCGGGGAGCTGTTTTTT.

With regard to this clonotype: A read error may be the cause here, since a much bigger clone is one base away. The chain links TRBV9 to TRBJ1-2; D possibly corresponds to TRBD1 (6 bases). This CDR3 contains 13 residues. Trimming took 0 bases from V and 6 from J, leaving 9 bases between them. Germline CDR1 is SGDLS and CDR2 is YYNGEE. For the CDR3, the DNA is TGTGCCAGCAGCGTAGGGGACAACGATGGCTACACCTTC. Its translation: CASSVGDNDGYTF.

This clonotype was seen many times. The CDR3 loop is CASSLGNLAKNIQYF. CDR3 DNA sequence: TGTGCCAGCAGTTTAGGGAACCTAGCCAAAAACATTCAGTACTTC. This chain links TRBV27 with TRBJ2-4; no reliable D call. With 2 bases removed from V and 0 bases from J, the gap between germline ends came to 8 bases. Germline V gene sequence: CDR1 MNHEY, CDR2 SMNVEV (reference sequence). The CDR3 has 15 amino acids.

This clonotype was picked up many times. An end of the junction differs from the germline gene, which may be a read error. The V gene is TRBV12-3 or TRBV12-4, the J gene TRBJ1-2; D is perhaps TRBD1 (6 bases). The CDR3 runs 16 residues. The CDR3 reads CASSSPDRHSNYGYNF. CDR3 DNA: TGTGCCAGCAGTTCCCCGGACAGACACAGTAACTATGGCTACAACTTC.

By share of the sample, this clonotype is medium-sized. Here the CDR3 DNA reads TGTGCCAGCAGCCTCCAGGGACAGGGATATGGCTACACCTTC. This encodes CASSLQGQGYGYTF. J is TRBJ1-2 and V is TRBV3-1; 9 bases line up with TRBD1. This CDR3 is built from 14 residues. Per germline, CDR1 LGHDT and CDR2 YNNKEL (reference sequence). The ends lost 4 bases at V and 5 bases at J; junction bases unmatched: 5.

This clonotype was recorded many times. The chain recombines TRBV5-1 with TRBJ2-3; D is unclear. V was shortened by 1 base and J by 4 bases, with 10 bases between the two germline ends. The CDR3 is 14 residues long. Germline-derived CDR1 and CDR2 are SGHRS and YFSETQ. The CDR3 here is CASSLTTGSDTQYF. The CDR3 DNA follows: TGCGCCAGCAGCTTGACGACCGGATCAGATACGCAGTATTTT.

By proportion, this clonotype is medium-sized (0.01 to 0.1%). V usage is TRBV5-4 and J usage is TRBJ1-1, with D perhaps TRBD1 (5 bases). Germline CDR1 reads SGHNT; CDR2 reads YYREEE (reference sequence). This CDR3 comprises 16 residues. Deletions cut 0 bases from V and 2 bases from J, with 14 bases between. The CDR3, as DNA: TGTGCCAGCAGCTTGGCCACGACAGCTTCTAACACTGAAGCTTTCTTT. Its translation is CASSLATTASNTEAFF.

By share of the sample, this clonotype is medium-sized. The chain has TRBV19 and TRBJ2-3; D ambiguous. V was shortened by 2 bases and J by 2 bases, with 8 bases between the two germline ends. This CDR3 is 14 amino acids long. Germline assignment: CDR1 LNHDA and CDR2 SQIVND (reference sequence). CDR3 residues: CASSIQATTDTQYF. The DNA for the CDR3 is TGTGCCAGTAGTATACAGGCTACCACAGATACGCAGTATTTT.

This clonotype has ten or more counts. V and J are TRBV20-1 and TRBJ1-6; perhaps TRBD1 as D (6 bases). From germline, CDR1 is DFQATT and CDR2 SNEGSKA (reference sequence). Trimming took off 0 bases at V and 7 bases at J, with 19 bases between the two ends. The CDR3 is 17 residues long. The chain's CDR3 is CSARDTGGFEGNSPLHF. CDR3 nucleotides: TGCAGTGCTAGAGATACGGGGGGCTTTGAGGGGAATTCACCCCTCCACTTT.